The sequence of this T cell receptor beta chain was determined in a study of T-cell reconstitution after alpha-beta-depleted transplantation in children. Findings and caveats of the study: Newly generated T cells supplied most T-cell counts and diversity one year post-transplant. After transplant, at about two months, alpha-beta T cells were reportedly derived from several hundred expanded graft clones.

This clonotype was observed once. As yet, its antigen is unknown. The CDR3 sequence is 15 residues long. In germline, CDR1 is SGHRS, CDR2 YFSETQ. Between the trimmed V and J ends, which lost 4 bases and 6 bases, there was a span of 20 bases. Using unique molecular identifiers, the investigators prepared the TCRbeta library. TCRdb passed the PCR reads through MiXCR, listing each CDR3 protein once. The table records around 94,000 distinct CDR3 sequences, under 9% of them present only once. The material was PBMCs, obtained before TCRalphabeta/CD19-depleted stem cell transplant. The chain employs TRBV5-1 and TRBJ2-7; weak D call: TRBD1 (6 bases). The source is a boy aged 2-15 years with acute lymphoblastic leukemia, due to receive a stem cell transplant. CDR3 DNA sequence: TGCGCCAGCAGCCGAAGAAACAGGGACCCCCCCGAGCAGTACTTC. This gives the protein CASSRRNRDPPEQYF.